Each of the 27 T cell receptor beta chains below was sequenced from the same sample in a study of T cells in Graves' hyperthyroidism and ophthalmopathy. RNA transcripts gave rise to amplified TCR beta CDR3 regions. The primer set for the first-round RT-PCR of the TCR CDR3 was HTBI. MiXCR was run by TCRdb on the multiplex PCR reads, yielding one entry per CDR3 protein. The table has more than 45,000 distinct CDR3 sequences, about 49% seen once. Material: blood. These TCRs come from a woman in her 30s with Graves' ophthalmopathy.

V is TRBV10-1 and J is TRBJ1-1; the D is unclear. From germline, CDR1 is WNHNN and CDR2 SYGVQD (reference sequence). There are 13 residues in the CDR3. Between the trimmed V and J ends, which lost 6 bases and 0 bases, there was a span of 8 bases. The CDR3 protein is CASRQSMNTEAFF. The CDR3 DNA sequence: TGCGCCAGCAGACAGAGCATGAACACTGAAGCTTTCTTT.

Comment on this clonotype: A much more abundant neighbour one base away suggests this may be a read error. The V call is TRBV4-1, the J call TRBJ2-3, with D tentatively TRBD2 (5 bases). This CDR3 contains 19 residues. V lost 1 base to trimming and J lost 3 bases, with 23 bases between them. CDR1 is MGHRA and CDR2 is YSYEKL in the germline V gene. The CDR3 here is CASSQGLNRSHPGTDTQYF. The DNA of the CDR3 is TGCGCCAGCAGCCAAGGTCTTAATCGAAGCCATCCGGGAACAGATACGCAGTATTTT.

This clonotype appeared a single time. This could be a read error, since a much larger clone is one nucleotide away. The chain carries TRBV28 and TRBJ2-6; TRBD1 agrees at 9 bases. CDR1 and CDR2 (germline): MDHEN, SYDVKM. The CDR3 runs 16 residues. J lost 0 bases, V lost 11 bases, and 8 bases had no gene match. CDR3 protein: CAGQGTGTSGANVLTF. As DNA, the CDR3 is TGTGCCGGCCAGGGGACAGGGACCTCTGGGGCCAACGTCCTGACTTTC.

The chain is built from TRBV4-3 and TRBJ2-7; 7 bases map to TRBD1. In germline, CDR1 is LGHNA, CDR2 YSLEER. The CDR3 runs 14 residues. Trimming took 3 bases from V and 6 from J; bases not matched to a gene: 8. The CDR3 region has the DNA TGCGCCAGCAGCCATATACGACAGGGCCTCGAGCAGTACTTC. Residues: CASSHIRQGLEQYF.

This clonotype was counted many times. CDR3: CASSDSEGGSLHF. CDR3 DNA sequence: TGTGCCAGCAGTGACTCTGAGGGGGGTTCCCTCCACTTT. The V gene is TRBV6-4, the J gene TRBJ1-6; possible D gene TRBD1, 6 bases. V was clipped by 0 bases and J by 14 bases, with 11 bases between them. Germline V gene lookup returns CDR1 MRHNA and CDR2 SNTAGT. The CDR3 loop spans 13 amino acids.

This clonotype showed up many times. The rearrangement links TRBV3-1 to TRBJ1-2; 12 nucleotides match TRBD1. CDR1 is LGHDT, CDR2 YNNKEL, per germline (reference sequence). Unmatched junction bases numbered 5, after V lost 0 bases and J lost 6 bases. This CDR3 is built from 16 residues. The CDR3, as DNA: TGTGCCAGCAGCCAAGATGGGGGACAGGGGGCGGATGGCTACACCTTC. Protein: CASSQDGGQGADGYTF.

This clonotype was recorded many times. One end of the junction does not line up with germline, which may come from a read error. This sequence joins TRBV6-2 or TRBV6-3 and TRBJ2-7, with TRBD2 matching 9 bases. CDR3 length: 15 residues. Germline assignment: CDR1 MNHEY and CDR2 SVGEGT. The CDR3 reads CASTGSGSGSYVQYF. Written as DNA, the CDR3 is TGTGCCAGCACCGGTAGCGGGAGCGGCTCCTACGTGCAGTACTTC.

At least ten counts were recorded for this clonotype. V and J are TRBV19 and TRBJ2-5, with 11 bases matching TRBD2. Germline values: CDR1 LNHDA, CDR2 SQIVND (reference sequence). This CDR3 region has 14 residues. V was clipped by 2 bases and J by 4 bases; unmatched bases: 0. CDR3 region: CASSILAGGETQYF. The CDR3, as DNA: TGTGCCAGTAGTATACTAGCGGGAGGAGAGACCCAGTACTTC. Drawing the rest from reference TRBV19 and TRBJ2-5, the complete variable domain is DGGITQSPKYLFRKEGQNVTLSCEQNLNHDAMYWYRQDPGQGLRLIYYSQIVNDFQKGDIAEGYSVSREKKESFPLTVTSAQKNPTAFYLCASSILAGGETQYFGPGTRLLVL.

For this clonotype: The final CDR3 position lacks the conserved phenylalanine or tryptophan, pointing to a likely read error. The J gene is TRBJ1-1, the V gene TRBV14, with D unclear. CDR3 size: 13 residues. The V end was cut by 7 bases, the J end by 3 bases, with 12 bases between. Germline V CDR1 and CDR2: SGHDN, FVKESK. This CDR3 is CASTADMDTEAFV. The CDR3 coding sequence is TGTGCCAGCACGGCCGATATGGACACTGAAGCTTTCGTT.

Concerning this clonotype: A much larger clone is a single base away; this may be a read error. The rearrangement joins TRBV28 to TRBJ2-2; 9 bases agree with TRBD1. The CDR3 totals 16 residues. Germline CDR1 MDHEN, CDR2 SYDVKM. V was pared by 2 bases and J by 7 bases, with 8 bases of the junction left unmatched. CDR3 nucleotides: TGTGCCAGCAGTTTAGCCTTGGGACAGGGAGGCGGGGAGCTGTTTTTT. This translates into CASSLALGQGGGELFF.

Worth noting for this clonotype: Possible read error: a much larger clone is one base away. V gene TRBV30 combines with J gene TRBJ1-1, with D tentatively TRBD1 (5 bases). Per germline, CDR1 GTSNPN and CDR2 SVGIG (reference sequence). The CDR3 length is 13 residues. The CDR3, as DNA: TGTGCCGGGAGTCTCGGGACGGGCCATGAAGCTTTCTTT. Encoded protein: CAGSLGTGHEAFF.

Many counts were recorded for this clonotype. This rearrangement joins TRBV4-1 to TRBJ1-6, with D perhaps TRBD1 (6 bases). The germline V gene has CDR1 MGHRA and CDR2 YSYEKL. The CDR3 extends over 14 amino acids. V was pared by 2 bases and J by 15 bases, with 17 bases between. The DNA for the CDR3 is TGCGCCAGCAGCCAATCCCCTGGGGACAATCTCCTCCACTTT. Its protein is CASSQSPGDNLLHF.

The chain links TRBV10-2 to TRBJ1-6, with TRBD1 as a possible D gene (6 bases). The CDR3 spans 14 residues. Per germline, CDR1 WSHSY and CDR2 SAAADI. Trimming took 6 bases from V and 7 from J, leaving 13 bases between them. The CDR3 region is CASSYRDGNSPLHF. The CDR3 DNA sequence: TGCGCCAGCAGCTACAGGGACGGAAATTCACCCCTCCACTTT.

V usage is TRBV2 and J usage is TRBJ2-5; possibly TRBD1 or TRBD2 for D (5 bases each). The CDR3 has 14 amino acids. V was clipped by 6 bases and J by 5 bases, with 16 bases between them. Germline V gene lookup returns CDR1 SNHLY and CDR2 FYNNEI. The CDR3 nucleotides read TGTGCCAGCAGCGGGACCCGAAAGGGGGAGACCCAGTACTTC. This sequence encodes CASSGTRKGETQYF. The whole variable domain, filled in from reference TRBV2 and TRBJ2-5, reads EPEVTQTPSHQVTQMGQEVILRCVPISNHLYFYWYRQILGQKVEFLVSFYNNEISEKSEIFDDQFSVERPDGSNFTLKIRSTKLEDSAMYFCASSGTRKGETQYFGPGTRLLVL.

This sequence joins TRBV7-2 and TRBJ1-1; D not certain. V lost 1 base and J lost 9, with 15 bases in between. CDR1 and CDR2 (germline): SGHTA, FQGNSA. The CDR3 is made up of 14 amino acids. As DNA, the CDR3 is TGTGCCAGCAGCTTAGGTGGAGGAGAGACTAAAGCTTTCTTT. This encodes CASSLGGGETKAFF. The full variable domain, completed using reference TRBV7-2 and TRBJ1-1, is GAGVSQSPSNKVTEKGKDVELRCDPISGHTALYWYRQSLGQGLEFLIYFQGNSAPDKSGLPSDRFSAERTGGSVSTLTIQRTQQEDSAVYLCASSLGGGETKAFFGQGTRLTVV.

On this clonotype itself: A much larger clone lies one base from this, so it may be a read error. V and J are TRBV25-1 and TRBJ1-2, with D possibly matching TRBD1 (5 bases). Germline V lookup: CDR1 MGHDK, CDR2 SYGVNS. Trimming shortened V by 7 bases and J by 4 bases, and 22 bases separated the two germline ends. The CDR3 spans 16 residues. The CDR3 region is CASTQRGSQDLYGYTF. The DNA for the CDR3 is TGTGCCAGCACCCAAAGAGGCTCACAGGACCTCTATGGCTACACCTTC.

This clonotype was observed at least ten times. The chain has TRBV20-1 and TRBJ2-7; weak D call: TRBD2 (5 bases). This CDR3 contains 16 residues. Germline CDR1 is DFQATT and CDR2 is SNEGSKA (reference sequence). The ends were cut back, 3 bases at V and 3 bases at J, with 21 bases in the middle. The CDR3 sequence: CSARPGRRRIHYEQYF. CDR3 nucleotides: TGCAGTGCTAGGCCCGGACGGAGGCGGATTCACTACGAGCAGTACTTC.

This clonotype has more than one count but fewer than ten. The conserved phenylalanine or tryptophan normally closing the CDR3 is absent here, so this likely arose from a read error. The limits of the CDR3 on the DNA are not certain, so only TCRdb's listed CDR3 is given. V and J are TRBV10-2 and TRBJ1-2. The CDR3 length equals 8 residues, ends included. Germline CDR1 and CDR2: WSHSY and SAAADI. The CDR3 loop is CASQDRTS.

This clonotype has at least ten counts. This chain uses TRBV11-3 with TRBJ2-5; D remains ambiguous. The CDR3 length is 13 residues. Trimming took off 5 bases at V and 4 bases at J, with 11 bases between the two ends. CDR1 is SGHNT and CDR2 is YENEEA in the germline V gene. CDR3 in amino acids: CASSPRVGETQYF. CDR3 sequence (DNA): TGTGCCAGCAGCCCTAGGGTTGGAGAGACCCAGTACTTC.

This clonotype has ten or more counts. V usage is TRBV7-2 and J usage is TRBJ2-1; 7 positions match TRBD2. Germline loops: CDR1 SGHTA, CDR2 FQGNSA. With V trimmed by 1 base and J by 1 base, 4 bases remained unmatched. The CDR3 covers 16 residues. CDR3 nucleotides: TGTGCCAGCAGCTTAGTGGTTAGCGGGTCCTACAATGAGCAGTTCTTC. Its protein product is CASSLVVSGSYNEQFF.

Many counts were recorded for this clonotype. The V and J genes are TRBV12-3 or TRBV12-4 and TRBJ1-1; D is perhaps TRBD1 (5 bases). The CDR3 runs 13 residues. Trimming cost V 5 bases and J 8 bases, with 15 bases left between them. The CDR3 sequence: CASSPYRFGEAFF. CDR3 in DNA: TGTGCCAGCAGTCCCTACAGGTTTGGGGAAGCTTTCTTT.

This clonotype was seen many times. The chain recombines TRBV2 with TRBJ2-3; D remains unclear. The germline CDR1 and CDR2 sequences are SNHLY and FYNNEI. The CDR3 sequence is 10 residues long. The V end was cut by 6 bases, the J end by 3 bases, with 1 base between. The CDR3 loop is CASRTDTQYF. The CDR3 DNA reads as TGTGCCAGCAGGACAGATACGCAGTATTTT.

The sample holds many counts of this clonotype. V gene TRBV10-2 combines with J gene TRBJ2-7; D is perhaps TRBD2 (5 bases). The CDR3 has 14 amino acids. Germline CDR1 WSHSY, CDR2 SAAADI. Trimming cost V 2 bases and J 7 bases, with 15 bases left between them. Written as DNA, the CDR3 is TGCGCCAGCAGTGAGCTCTCCTCGTCGGGGGAGCAGTACTTC. Its protein is CASSELSSSGEQYF.

In the case of this clonotype: The CDR3 end shows no conserved phenylalanine or tryptophan, and so a read error is likely. It is unclear where the CDR3 begins or ends on the DNA, so no DNA is shown, and the CDR3 is as TCRdb lists it. V is TRBV7-9 and J is TRBJ2-1. The CDR3 is 12 residues long, counting both termini. CDR1 is SEHNR and CDR2 is FQNEAQ in the germline V gene (reference sequence). The CDR3 reads CASSLNYNEQLL.

Many counts were recorded for this clonotype. The chain has TRBV9 and TRBJ2-4; the D call may be TRBD1 or TRBD2 (5 bases each). Trimming removed 0 bases at V and 8 bases at J, with 15 bases between. The CDR3 loop spans 15 amino acids. Germline values: CDR1 SGDLS, CDR2 YYNGEE. The CDR3 sequence: CASSVGTLGRDIQYF. CDR3 sequence (DNA): TGTGCCAGCAGCGTAGGCACACTAGGCAGGGACATTCAGTACTTC.

This clonotype was picked up many times. The chain recombines TRBV24-1 with TRBJ2-3; TRBD1 agrees at 9 bases. CDR1 and CDR2 (germline): KGHDR, SFDVKD. The CDR3 has 16 amino acids. The ends lost 3 bases at V and 0 bases at J; junction bases unmatched: 3. CDR3 amino acids: CATSDHRGLSTDTQYF. CDR3 sequence (DNA): TGTGCCACCAGTGATCACAGGGGGCTAAGCACAGATACGCAGTATTTT.

This clonotype has ten or more counts. V and J are TRBV28 and TRBJ2-3; D is unclear. Germline V CDR1 and CDR2: MDHEN, SYDVKM. Between the trimmed V and J ends, which lost 5 bases and 5 bases, there was a span of 8 bases. The CDR3 is made up of 12 amino acids. CDR3 region: CASSPPGDTQYF. The CDR3, as DNA: TGTGCCAGCAGTCCCCCTGGAGATACGCAGTATTTT. Complete variable domain (other parts from reference TRBV28 and TRBJ2-3): DVKVTQSSRYLVKRTGEKVFLECVQDMDHENMFWYRQDPGLGLRLIYFSYDVKMKEKGDIPEGYSVSREKKERFSLILESASTNQTSMYLCASSPPGDTQYFGPGTRLTVL.